The rows below give T cell receptor beta chains drawn from one sample of a study of blood T cell repertoires in COVID-19. Measured with immunoSEQ multiplex PCR; TCRdb has only the in-frame clones, and not every one. The sample has 150,000 to 200,000 clones, about nine tenths seen once; the top ten hold approximately 4%. Sample: peripheral blood. The receptor set was obtained from a woman in her 70s with acute or convalescent COVID-19. Each CDR3 is given with its conserved first and last residue. The order of the fields is J gene, D gene, clone size, V gene, CDR3 DNA, CDR3 protein. The D gene is left open where the match is weak. Expanded clones get a size class; other rows say once, few or many, or leave the size out.

>TRBJ2-7|TRBD1|.|TRBV24-1
TGTGCCACCAGTGATAGGGACAGGGATACCTACGAGCAGTACTTC
CATSDRDRDTYEQYF
>TRBJ2-2|.|many|TRBV6-5
TGTGCCAGCAGGAGGGATTATTCCACCGGGGAGCTGTTTTTT
CASRRDYSTGELFF
>TRBJ2-1|.|.|TRBV5-6
TGTGCCAGCAGTTATACAGATGAGCAGTTCTTC
CASSYTDEQFF
>TRBJ2-6|.|few|TRBV6-2/TRBV6-3
TGTGCCAGCAGTTACTCCCCTAGGGGGTCCCCCTCTGGGGCCAACGTCCTGACTTTC
CASSYSPRGSPSGANVLTF
>TRBJ2-7|.|.|TRBV14
TGTGCCAGCAGCCAAGACCGAGGCTACGAGCAGTACTTC
CASSQDRGYEQYF
>TRBJ1-2|.|.|TRBV6-5
TGTGCCAGCAGTTTCATACAGGGCTATGGCTACACCTTC
CASSFIQGYGYTF
>TRBJ1-2|TRBD1|.|TRBV7-2
TGTGCCAGCAGCTCCGGACAGGGTCGATATGGCTACACCTTC
CASSSGQGRYGYTF
>TRBJ2-1|TRBD2|.|TRBV5-1
TGCGCCAGCAGCTTGGCCCTACTAGCGGGAGCCTACAATGAGCAGTTCTTC
CASSLALLAGAYNEQFF
>TRBJ2-1|TRBD2|.|TRBV2
TGTGCCAGCAGAGTGATGGCAATGGCGGGACTAGCGGACAATGAGCAGTTCTTC
CASRVMAMAGLADNEQFF
>TRBJ2-2|.|once|TRBV5-5
TGTGCCAGCAGCTTTAGATCCGGTAGCCTCAACACCGGGGAGCTGTTTTTT
CASSFRSGSLNTGELFF
>TRBJ1-2|TRBD1|.|TRBV30
TGTGCCTGGAGTGTACTCTTGGACAGGGGAGTTCGGGCCTTC
CAWSVLLDRGVRAF
>TRBJ1-1|TRBD1|.|TRBV19
TGTGCCAGTAGAACACCGGGACAGGGGTTTTCTGAAGCTTTCTTT
CASRTPGQGFSEAFF
>TRBJ1-2|TRBD1|.|TRBV5-1
TGCGCCAGCAGCCCCCAGGACAGGGAAGGCTACACCTTC
CASSPQDREGYTF
>TRBJ2-4|TRBD2|.|TRBV6-2/TRBV6-3
TGTGCCAGCAGTTACAGGCGGGAGTCGGGCAAAAACATTCAGTACTTC
CASSYRRESGKNIQYF
>TRBJ2-5|.|.|TRBV2
TGTGCCAGCAGTGCAGGAGGGGAGACCCAGTACTTC
CASSAGGETQYF
>TRBJ2-7|.|.|TRBV10-3
TGTGCCATCAGACTTTGGGGGCGTCCACAGGACGAGCAGTACTTC
CAIRLWGRPQDEQYF
>TRBJ1-2|.|.|TRBV2
TGTGCCAGCAGTGTTCCTACAGGGACTAACTATGGCTACACCTTC
CASSVPTGTNYGYTF